Shown below are 22 T cell receptor beta chains from a single sample sequenced in a study of control samples from healthy donors and cancer patients. Measured with immunoSEQ multiplex PCR; TCRdb has only the in-frame clones, and not every one. The table records fewer than 25,000 clones, 65% to 90% of them present only once. Material: PBMCs. The receptors originated from a man in his sixties with head and neck cancer.

The rearrangement uses TRBV7-9 and TRBJ2-3, with 9 bases that match TRBD2. Per the germline V gene, CDR1 is SEHNR and CDR2 is FQNEAQ (reference sequence). V trimming: 4 bases; J trimming: 7 bases; junction bases outside the gene matches: 6. The CDR3 runs 14 residues. As DNA, the CDR3 is TGTGCCAGCAGCTCGGGGACTAGCTCACATACGCAGTATTTT. It translates to CASSSGTSSHTQYF. Full variable domain (rest looked up from reference TRBV7-9 and TRBJ2-3): DTGVSQNPRHKITKRGQNVTFRCDPISEHNRLYWYRQTLGQGPEFLTYFQNEAQLEKSRLLSDRFSAERPKGSFSTLEIQRTEQGDSAMYLCASSSGTSSHTQYFGPGTRLTVL.

This clone was found once. V gene TRBV7-2 combines with J gene TRBJ2-7, with 9 bases matching TRBD2. CDR3 length: 15 residues. Germline assignment: CDR1 SGHTA and CDR2 FQGNSA. Trimming cost V 0 bases and J 3 bases; bases outside gene matches: 3. The CDR3 sequence is CASSLAATSGYEQYF. CDR3 DNA: TGTGCCAGCAGCTTAGCGGCGACTAGCGGCTACGAGCAGTACTTC.

This sequence joins TRBV9 and TRBJ2-1; D is undetermined. The CDR3 has 14 residues. Trimming took off 3 bases at V and 2 bases at J, with 9 bases between the two ends. Germline loops: CDR1 SGDLS, CDR2 YYNGEE. CDR3 sequence: CASSDRLAYNEQFF. In nucleotides, the CDR3 is TGTGCCAGCAGCGACCGGCTAGCCTACAATGAGCAGTTCTTC.

This clone has only one observation. V is TRBV7-8 and J is TRBJ2-6; a weak D match, TRBD1 (5 bases). This CDR3 has 18 residues. Germline V gene data show CDR1 as SGHVS and CDR2 as FQNEAQ. The V gene lost 3 bases and the J gene lost 1 base, with 16 bases spanning the gap. For the CDR3, the DNA is TGTGCCAGCAGCTTGTTTACAGGCAGGTCATCTGGGGCCAACGTCCTGACTTTC. Translated: CASSLFTGRSSGANVLTF.

This chain connects TRBV19 to TRBJ1-5; tentatively, D is TRBD1 (5 bases). This CDR3 is 13 amino acids long. Deletions cut 4 bases from V and 2 bases from J, with 6 bases between. Germline loops: CDR1 LNHDA, CDR2 SQIVND (reference sequence). This CDR3 reads CASSKTGNQPQHF. In DNA form, the CDR3 reads TGTGCCAGTAGTAAGACAGGCAATCAGCCCCAGCATTTT. Variable domain in full (rest from reference TRBV19 and TRBJ1-5): DGGITQSPKYLFRKEGQNVTLSCEQNLNHDAMYWYRQDPGQGLRLIYYSQIVNDFQKGDIAEGYSVSREKKESFPLTVTSAQKNPTAFYLCASSKTGNQPQHFGDGTRLSIL.

This chain connects TRBV6-5 to TRBJ2-5; D is undetermined. The CDR3 totals 13 residues. Trimming stripped 11 bases from V and 2 bases from J, with 15 bases between. The germline gives CDR1 MNHEY, CDR2 SVGAGI. CDR3 in DNA: TGTGCCGCGGTTCCTCCGGGTCAAGAGACCCAGTACTTC. Its translation: CAAVPPGQETQYF.

CDR3: CASSEPGRPTYEQYF. The CDR3, as DNA: TGTGCCAGCAGCGAGCCGGGACGCCCGACCTACGAGCAGTACTTC. This rearrangement joins TRBV7-9 to TRBJ2-7, with D possibly being TRBD1 or TRBD2 (5 bases each). The V gene's germline CDR1 is SEHNR and CDR2 FQNEAQ (reference sequence). The CDR3 has 15 residues. V was pared by 5 bases and J by 2 bases, with 16 bases between.

The chain recombines TRBV19 with TRBJ1-5, with D tentatively TRBD1 (6 bases). The V gene's germline CDR1 is LNHDA and CDR2 SQIVND (reference sequence). The CDR3 contains 14 residues. V lost 5 bases to trimming and J lost 0 bases, with 8 bases between them. The chain's CDR3 is CASSYRDSNQPQHF. The DNA of the CDR3 is TGTGCCAGTAGTTACAGGGATAGCAATCAGCCCCAGCATTTT. Together with reference TRBV19 and TRBJ1-5, the CDR3 gives the full variable domain: DGGITQSPKYLFRKEGQNVTLSCEQNLNHDAMYWYRQDPGQGLRLIYYSQIVNDFQKGDIAEGYSVSREKKESFPLTVTSAQKNPTAFYLCASSYRDSNQPQHFGDGTRLSIL.

This chain joins TRBV10-2 and TRBJ2-7; 9 bases map to TRBD1. V shed 5 bases, J shed 4 bases, and the junction held 6 bases outside the gene matches. CDR3 length equals 14 residues. Germline-derived CDR1 and CDR2 are WSHSY and SAAADI. In nucleotides, the CDR3 is TGCGCCAGCAGTCCGAACAGGGGGCGGTACGAGCAGTACTTC. Translating gives CASSPNRGRYEQYF.

The rearrangement joins TRBV30 to TRBJ1-1; tentatively, D is TRBD1 (5 bases). This CDR3 has 13 amino acids. The germline V and J ends were trimmed by 4 bases and 4 bases, with 13 bases remaining between them. Germline-derived CDR1 and CDR2 are GTSNPN and SVGIG (reference sequence). The CDR3 nucleotides read TGTGCCTGGAAAAGGGGAGAGGGCACTGAAGCTTTCTTT. Translating it yields CAWKRGEGTEAFF.

The chain uses TRBV6-4 and TRBJ2-1; unclear D gene. V lost 8 bases and J lost 5, with 13 bases in between. Germline CDR1 is MRHNA and CDR2 is SNTAGT. The CDR3 is made up of 13 amino acids. The chain's CDR3 is CASPLQIDNEQFF. The CDR3 DNA sequence: TGTGCCAGCCCACTACAAATTGACAATGAGCAGTTCTTC.

The CDR3 DNA reads TGTGCCAGCAGTACGGGTGGCCTGAGGCCCCAGCATTTT. Its protein product is CASSTGGLRPQHF. This chain links TRBV12-3 or TRBV12-4 with TRBJ1-5; D unresolved. The CDR3 spans 13 residues. Between the trimmed V and J ends, which lost 5 bases and 9 bases, there was a span of 14 bases.

The chain combines TRBV21-1 with TRBJ2-3; the table's D gene call, TRBD1, was not cross checked with the DNA. TRBV21-1 is a pseudogene segment. The CDR3 sequence is 19 residues long. In DNA form, the CDR3 reads TGTGCCAGCAGCAGAAAAAAAAATCTAGGGTCCAGGGGGCGTGATACGCAGTATTTT. It is translated as CASSRKKNLGSRGRDTQYF.

The rearrangement joins TRBV5-6 to TRBJ1-5, with TRBD1 as a possible D gene (5 bases). The germline V gene has CDR1 SGHDT and CDR2 YYEEEE. The CDR3 consists of 13 residues. V gave up 2 bases and J gave up 4 bases, with 7 bases separating them. The CDR3 region is CASSFGGNQPQHF. CDR3 bases: TGTGCCAGCAGCTTTGGGGGGAATCAGCCCCAGCATTTT.

The chain links TRBV25-1 to TRBJ2-7; unclear D gene. Germline assignment: CDR1 MGHDK and CDR2 SYGVNS. V lost 6 bases and J 4 bases, leaving 7 bases between the germline ends. The CDR3 is 11 amino acids. The CDR3 reads CASSRVYEQYF. The DNA for the CDR3 is TGTGCCAGCAGCCGGGTTTACGAGCAGTACTTC.

The chain combines TRBV11-3 with TRBJ2-5; D gene uncertain. The CDR3 has 16 amino acids. Trimming took off 0 bases at V and 5 bases at J, with 16 bases between the two ends. The germline gives CDR1 SGHNT, CDR2 YENEEA. The CDR3 coding sequence is TGTGCCAGCAGCTTAGATGCCACCTGGGCGTGGGAGACCCAGTACTTC. This gives the protein CASSLDATWAWETQYF. Complete variable domain (other parts from reference TRBV11-3 and TRBJ2-5): EAGVVQSPRYKIIEKKQPVAFWCNPISGHNTLYWYLQNLGQGPELLIRYENEEAVDDSQLPKDRFSAERLKGVDSTLKIQPAELGDSAVYLCASSLDATWAWETQYFGPGTRLLVL.

The CDR3 DNA follows: TGTGCCAGCAGCTTGACCCCAGACAGGGGTGGCTACACCTTC. Translating it yields CASSLTPDRGGYTF. The rearrangement links TRBV5-6 to TRBJ1-2, with 8 bases identical to TRBD1. V lost 1 base, J lost 7 bases, and 6 bases stayed unmatched. The CDR3 extends over 14 amino acids. Germline assignment: CDR1 SGHDT and CDR2 YYEEEE.

This sequence joins TRBV5-1 and TRBJ1-5; D may be TRBD1 (6 bases). The CDR3 extends over 15 amino acids. The V end was cut by 0 bases, the J end by 3 bases, with 10 bases between. Germline CDR1 reads SGHRS; CDR2 reads YFSETQ. The CDR3 loop is CASSLVAGDNQPQHF. CDR3 nucleotides: TGCGCCAGCAGCTTGGTTGCAGGGGACAATCAGCCCCAGCATTTT.

The chain recombines TRBV6-5 with TRBJ2-2, with 7 nucleotides matching TRBD1. The ends lost 6 bases at V and 4 bases at J; junction bases unmatched: 8. CDR3 length: 15 residues. Germline CDR1 MNHEY, CDR2 SVGAGI. CDR3 sequence: CASRDADRVTGELFF. The CDR3 nucleotides read TGTGCCAGCAGGGATGCAGACAGGGTCACCGGGGAGCTGTTTTTT.

This chain uses TRBV19 with TRBJ1-5; D is unresolved. In germline, CDR1 is LNHDA, CDR2 SQIVND (reference sequence). The CDR3 loop spans 16 amino acids. Trimming took off 0 bases at V and 1 base at J, with 10 bases between the two ends. Written as DNA, the CDR3 is TGTGCCAGTAGTATAGAGGCGGGTCTCAGCAATCAGCCCCAGCATTTT. It encodes CASSIEAGLSNQPQHF.

The V call is TRBV24-1, the J call TRBJ2-1; 10 bases fit TRBD2. Germline CDR1 is KGHDR and CDR2 is SFDVKD. With V trimmed by 0 bases and J by 9 bases, 7 bases remained unmatched. This CDR3 contains 16 residues. The CDR3 DNA reads TGTGCCACCAGTGATTTGTCTAGCGGGAGAGGTAGTGAGCAGTTCTTC. It translates to CATSDLSSGRGSEQFF.

This clone appeared a single time. The chain employs TRBV10-3 and TRBJ1-6, with 7 bases identical to TRBD1. The ends lost 5 bases at V and 10 bases at J; junction bases unmatched: 5. The CDR3 has 13 amino acids. Germline V gene lookup returns CDR1 ENHRY and CDR2 SYGVKD. CDR3 nucleotides: TGTGCCATCAGTCAGGGGGGGGTGTCACCCCTCCACTTT. Translation: CAISQGGVSPLHF.